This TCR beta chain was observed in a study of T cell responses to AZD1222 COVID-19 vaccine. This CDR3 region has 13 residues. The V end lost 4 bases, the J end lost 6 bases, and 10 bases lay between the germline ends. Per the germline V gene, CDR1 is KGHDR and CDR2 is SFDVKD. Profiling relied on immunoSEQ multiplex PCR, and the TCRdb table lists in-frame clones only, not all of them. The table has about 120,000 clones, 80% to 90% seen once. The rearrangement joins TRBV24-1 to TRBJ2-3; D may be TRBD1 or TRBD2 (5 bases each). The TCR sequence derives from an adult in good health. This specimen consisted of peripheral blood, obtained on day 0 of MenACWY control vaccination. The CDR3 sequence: CATSEGTGDTQYF. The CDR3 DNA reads TGTGCCACCAGTGAAGGGACCGGGGATACGCAGTATTTT.